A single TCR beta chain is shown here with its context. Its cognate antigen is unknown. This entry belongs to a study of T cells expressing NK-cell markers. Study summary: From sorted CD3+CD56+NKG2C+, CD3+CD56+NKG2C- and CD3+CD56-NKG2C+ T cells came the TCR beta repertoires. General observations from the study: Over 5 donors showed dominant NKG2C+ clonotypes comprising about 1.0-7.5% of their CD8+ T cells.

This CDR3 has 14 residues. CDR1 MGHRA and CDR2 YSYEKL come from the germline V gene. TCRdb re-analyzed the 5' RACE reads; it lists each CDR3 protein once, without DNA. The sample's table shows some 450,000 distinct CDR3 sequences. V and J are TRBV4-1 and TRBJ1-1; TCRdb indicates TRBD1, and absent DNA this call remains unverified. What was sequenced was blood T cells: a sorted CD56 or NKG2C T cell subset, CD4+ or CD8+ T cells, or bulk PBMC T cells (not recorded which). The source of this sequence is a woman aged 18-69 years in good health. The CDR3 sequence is CASSGTRDVGEAFF.